This is a list of T cell receptor beta chains from one sample in a study of blood T cell repertoires in COVID-19. Assay: immunoSEQ multiplex PCR; the TCRdb copy retains only in-frame clones and omits some. The sample includes 55,000 to 70,000 clones, 80% to 90% of them seen just once. The specimen was peripheral blood. The source of these receptors is a woman aged 55-69 years with COVID-19, enrolled during active disease. The CDR3 runs from the conserved cysteine through the conserved F or W. Fields, in order: clone size, V gene, D gene, J gene, CDR3 protein, CDR3 DNA. The D gene is left open where the match is weak. A row's size may be missing; if present it is once, few, many or a size class.

NA	TRBV7-9	NA	TRBJ2-5	CASSPPTGIQETQYF	TGTGCCAGCAGCCCCCCGACAGGTATCCAAGAGACCCAGTACTTC
NA	TRBV19	NA	TRBJ2-7	CASSVLTGIYEQYF	TGTGCCAGTAGTGTACTTACAGGGATCTACGAGCAGTACTTC
NA	TRBV6-2/TRBV6-3	NA	TRBJ2-5	CASSSNSAGETQYF	TGTGCCAGCAGTTCCAATTCGGCAGGGGAGACCCAGTACTTC
NA	TRBV4-1	NA	TRBJ2-4	CASSPIPGRGIQYF	TGCGCCAGCAGCCCAATACCCGGGAGAGGCATTCAGTACTTC
NA	TRBV27	NA	TRBJ2-2	CAAAGPAGELFF	TGTGCCGCGGCAGGGCCCGCCGGGGAGCTGTTTTTT
NA	TRBV5-1	NA	TRBJ1-2	CASSLNRVIVDGYTF	TGCGCCAGCAGCTTGAACAGGGTGATTGTCGATGGCTACACCTTC
NA	TRBV14	TRBD2	TRBJ2-3	CASSQVAGTDTQYF	TGTGCCAGCAGCCAAGTAGCGGGAACAGATACGCAGTATTTT
NA	TRBV28	NA	TRBJ1-5	CASTYGREGQPQHF	TGTGCCAGCACATACGGCAGGGAGGGTCAGCCCCAGCATTTT
NA	TRBV5-1	TRBD2	TRBJ2-7	CASSAPGLAGTYEQYF	TGCGCCAGCAGCGCCCCGGGACTAGCGGGGACCTACGAGCAGTACTTC
few	TRBV2	TRBD2	TRBJ2-3	CASRSGRNTDTQYF	TGTGCCAGCAGGAGCGGGAGGAACACAGATACGCAGTATTTT
NA	TRBV7-2	TRBD2	TRBJ2-1	CASRPQSGGGNEQFF	TGTGCCAGCAGGCCTCAGAGCGGGGGGGGAAATGAGCAGTTCTTC
NA	TRBV6-5	TRBD2	TRBJ2-7	CASSYSWSGRGYEQYF	TGTGCCAGCAGTTACTCTTGGAGCGGGAGGGGGTACGAGCAGTACTTC
few	TRBV20-1	NA	TRBJ1-6	CSANEDSRGGSPLHF	TGCAGTGCTAATGAGGACAGTAGGGGCGGATCACCCCTCCACTTT
NA	TRBV7-8	NA	TRBJ1-1	CASSLSRRRWTEAFF	TGTGCCAGCAGCTTATCCCGCAGAAGATGGACTGAAGCTTTCTTT
NA	TRBV28	NA	TRBJ2-5	CASSLWRLGGATQYF	TGTGCCAGCAGTTTATGGAGGCTGGGGGGAGCGACCCAGTACTTC
NA	TRBV11-2	TRBD1	TRBJ2-2	CASSPQTGRNTGELFF	TGTGCCAGCAGCCCACAGACAGGGCGGAACACCGGGGAGCTGTTTTTT
NA	TRBV2	TRBD1	TRBJ2-3	CASSRGRRVGDTQYF	TGTGCCAGCAGCAGGGGGCGAAGGGTGGGTGATACGCAGTATTTT
NA	TRBV5-1	TRBD1	TRBJ1-6	CASSSRDRGTSPLHF	TGCGCCAGCAGCAGCCGGGACAGGGGTACATCACCCCTCCACTTT
once	TRBV5-6	NA	TRBJ2-5	CASSPDGDFNGETQYF	TGTGCCAGCAGCCCGGACGGGGACTTCAATGGGGAGACCCAGTACTTC
NA	TRBV6-5	NA	TRBJ1-1	CASSYSWGVVNTEAFF	TGTGCCAGCAGTTACTCCTGGGGAGTCGTGAACACTGAAGCTTTCTTT
once	TRBV2	NA	TRBJ2-4	CASSAVSGAENIQYF	TGTGCCAGCAGTGCAGTGAGTGGGGCCGAAAACATTCAGTACTTC
once	TRBV6-5	NA	TRBJ1-2	CASSSHRDLYIGYTF	TGTGCCAGCAGTTCCCACCGTGATCTCTATATAGGCTACACCTTC